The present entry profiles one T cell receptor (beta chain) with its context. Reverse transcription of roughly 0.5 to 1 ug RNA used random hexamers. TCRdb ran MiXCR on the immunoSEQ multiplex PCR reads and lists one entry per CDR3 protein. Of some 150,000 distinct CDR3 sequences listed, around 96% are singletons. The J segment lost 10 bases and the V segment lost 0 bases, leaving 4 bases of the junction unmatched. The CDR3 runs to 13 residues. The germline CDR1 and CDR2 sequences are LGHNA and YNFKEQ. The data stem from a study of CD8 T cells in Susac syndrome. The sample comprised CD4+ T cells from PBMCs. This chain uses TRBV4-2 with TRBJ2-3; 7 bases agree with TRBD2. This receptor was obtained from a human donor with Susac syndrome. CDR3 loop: CASSQEQTSSQYF. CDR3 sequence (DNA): TGTGCCAGCAGCCAAGAACAGACTAGCTCGCAGTATTTT.